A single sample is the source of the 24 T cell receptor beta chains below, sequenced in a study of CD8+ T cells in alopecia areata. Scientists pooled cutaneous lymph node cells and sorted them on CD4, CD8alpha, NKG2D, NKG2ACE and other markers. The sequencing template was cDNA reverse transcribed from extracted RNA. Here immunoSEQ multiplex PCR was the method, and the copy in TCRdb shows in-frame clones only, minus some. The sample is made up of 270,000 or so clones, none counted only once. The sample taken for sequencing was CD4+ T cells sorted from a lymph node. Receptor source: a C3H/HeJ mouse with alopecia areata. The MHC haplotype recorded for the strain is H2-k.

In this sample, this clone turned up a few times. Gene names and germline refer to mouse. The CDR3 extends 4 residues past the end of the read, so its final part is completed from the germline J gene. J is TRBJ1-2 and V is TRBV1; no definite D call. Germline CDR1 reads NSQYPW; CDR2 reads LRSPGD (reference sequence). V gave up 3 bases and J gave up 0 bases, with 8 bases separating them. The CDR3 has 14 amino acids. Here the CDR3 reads CTCSAHQANSDYTF. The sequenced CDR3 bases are TGCACCTGCAGTGCTCATCAGGCAAACTCC.

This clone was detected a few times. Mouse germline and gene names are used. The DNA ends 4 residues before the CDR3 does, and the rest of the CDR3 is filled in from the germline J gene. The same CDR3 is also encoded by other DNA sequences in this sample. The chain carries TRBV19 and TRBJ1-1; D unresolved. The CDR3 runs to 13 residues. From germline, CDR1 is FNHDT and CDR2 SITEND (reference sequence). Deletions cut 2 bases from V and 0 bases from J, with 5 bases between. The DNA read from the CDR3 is TGTGCCAGCAGTATTCAGGCAAACACA. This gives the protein CASSIQANT. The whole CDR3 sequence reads CASSIQANTEVFF.

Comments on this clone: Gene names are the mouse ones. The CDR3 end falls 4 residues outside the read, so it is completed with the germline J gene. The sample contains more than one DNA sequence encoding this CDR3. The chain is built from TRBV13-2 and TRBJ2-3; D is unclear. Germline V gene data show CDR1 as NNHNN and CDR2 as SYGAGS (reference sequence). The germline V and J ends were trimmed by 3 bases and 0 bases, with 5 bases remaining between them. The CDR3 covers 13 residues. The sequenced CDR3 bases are TGTGCCAGCGGTGCAGCTAGTGCAGAA. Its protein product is CASGAASAE. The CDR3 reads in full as CASGAASAETLYF.

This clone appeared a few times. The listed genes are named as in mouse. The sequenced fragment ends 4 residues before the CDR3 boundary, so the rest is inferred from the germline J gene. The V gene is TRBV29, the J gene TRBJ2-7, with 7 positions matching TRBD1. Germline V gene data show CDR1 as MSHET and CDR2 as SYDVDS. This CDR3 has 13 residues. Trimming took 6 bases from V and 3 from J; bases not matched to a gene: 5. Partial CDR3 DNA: TGTGCTAGCAGCCAGGGACAGCTCTAT. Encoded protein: CASSQGQLY. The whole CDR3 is CASSQGQLYEQYF.

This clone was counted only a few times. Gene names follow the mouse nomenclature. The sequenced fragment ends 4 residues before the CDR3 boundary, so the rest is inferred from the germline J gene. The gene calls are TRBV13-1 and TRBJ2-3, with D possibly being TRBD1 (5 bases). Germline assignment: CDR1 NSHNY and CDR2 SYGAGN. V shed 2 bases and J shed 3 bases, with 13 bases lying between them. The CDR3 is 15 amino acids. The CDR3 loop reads CASSDGRVRAETLYF. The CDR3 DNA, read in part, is TGTGCCAGCAGTGACGGCAGGGTGAGGGCAGAA.

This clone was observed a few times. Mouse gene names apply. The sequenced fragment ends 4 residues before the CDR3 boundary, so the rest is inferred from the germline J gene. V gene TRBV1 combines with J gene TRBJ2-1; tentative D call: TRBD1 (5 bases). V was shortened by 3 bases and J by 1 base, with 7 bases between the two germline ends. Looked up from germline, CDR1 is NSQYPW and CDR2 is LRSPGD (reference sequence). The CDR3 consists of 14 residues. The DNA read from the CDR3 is TGCACCTGCAGTGCGGAGGGGAACTATGCT. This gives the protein CTCSAEGNYA. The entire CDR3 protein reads CTCSAEGNYAEQFF.

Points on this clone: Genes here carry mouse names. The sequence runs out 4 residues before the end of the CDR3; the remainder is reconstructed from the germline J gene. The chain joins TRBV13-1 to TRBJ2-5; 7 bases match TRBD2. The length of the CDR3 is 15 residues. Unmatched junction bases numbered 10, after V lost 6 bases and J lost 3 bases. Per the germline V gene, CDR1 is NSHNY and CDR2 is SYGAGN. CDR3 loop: CASMKLGGLQDTQYF. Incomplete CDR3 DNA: TGTGCCAGCATGAAGTTGGGGGGTCTTCAAGAC.

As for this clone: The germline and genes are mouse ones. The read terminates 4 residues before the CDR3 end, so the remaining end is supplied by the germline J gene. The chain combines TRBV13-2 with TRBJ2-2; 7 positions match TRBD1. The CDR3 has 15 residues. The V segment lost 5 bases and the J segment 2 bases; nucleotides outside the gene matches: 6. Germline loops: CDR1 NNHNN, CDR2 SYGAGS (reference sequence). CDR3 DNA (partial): TGTGCCAGCGGATTAACAGGGGAGAACACCGGG. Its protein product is CASGLTGENTG. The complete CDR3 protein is CASGLTGENTGQLYF.

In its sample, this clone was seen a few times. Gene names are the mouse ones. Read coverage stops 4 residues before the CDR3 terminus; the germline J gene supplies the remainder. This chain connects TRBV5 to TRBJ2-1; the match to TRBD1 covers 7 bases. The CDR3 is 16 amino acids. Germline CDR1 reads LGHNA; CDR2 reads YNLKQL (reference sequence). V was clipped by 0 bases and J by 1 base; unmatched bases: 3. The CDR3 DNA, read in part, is TGTGCCAGCAGCCAAGAAGGGGGACAGAACTATGCT. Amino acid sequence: CASSQEGGQNYA. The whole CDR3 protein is CASSQEGGQNYAEQFF.

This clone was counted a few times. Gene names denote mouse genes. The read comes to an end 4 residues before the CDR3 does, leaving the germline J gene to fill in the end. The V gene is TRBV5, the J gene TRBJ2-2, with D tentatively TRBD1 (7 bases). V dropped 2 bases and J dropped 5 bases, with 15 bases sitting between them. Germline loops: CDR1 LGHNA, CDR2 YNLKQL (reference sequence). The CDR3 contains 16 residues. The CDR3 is CASSQPRRGRTGQLYF. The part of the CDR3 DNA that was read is TGTGCCAGCAGCCAACCCCGGAGGGGGCGGACCGGG.

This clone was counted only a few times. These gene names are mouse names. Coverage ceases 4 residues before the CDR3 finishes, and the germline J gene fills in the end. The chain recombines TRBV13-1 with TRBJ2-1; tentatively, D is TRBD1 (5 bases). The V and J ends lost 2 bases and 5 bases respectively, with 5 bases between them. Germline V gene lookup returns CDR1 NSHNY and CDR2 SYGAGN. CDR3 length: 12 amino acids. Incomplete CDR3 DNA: TGTGCCAGCAGTGAACAGGATGCT. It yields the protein CASSEQDA. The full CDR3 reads CASSEQDAEQFF.

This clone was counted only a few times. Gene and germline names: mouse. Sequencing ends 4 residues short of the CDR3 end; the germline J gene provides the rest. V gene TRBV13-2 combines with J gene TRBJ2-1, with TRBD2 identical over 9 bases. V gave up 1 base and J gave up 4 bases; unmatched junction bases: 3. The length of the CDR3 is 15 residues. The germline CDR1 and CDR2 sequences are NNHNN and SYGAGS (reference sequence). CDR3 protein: CASGDLGGVYAEQFF. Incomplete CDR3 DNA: TGTGCCAGCGGTGATCTGGGGGGGGTTTATGCT.

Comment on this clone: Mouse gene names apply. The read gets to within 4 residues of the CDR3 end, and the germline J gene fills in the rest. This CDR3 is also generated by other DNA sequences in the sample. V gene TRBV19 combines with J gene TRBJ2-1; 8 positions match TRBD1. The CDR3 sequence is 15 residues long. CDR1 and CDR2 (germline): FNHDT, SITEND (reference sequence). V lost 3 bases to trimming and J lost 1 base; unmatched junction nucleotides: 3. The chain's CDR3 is CASSTTGGNYAEQFF. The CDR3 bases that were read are TGTGCCAGCAGTACCACAGGGGGGAACTATGCT.

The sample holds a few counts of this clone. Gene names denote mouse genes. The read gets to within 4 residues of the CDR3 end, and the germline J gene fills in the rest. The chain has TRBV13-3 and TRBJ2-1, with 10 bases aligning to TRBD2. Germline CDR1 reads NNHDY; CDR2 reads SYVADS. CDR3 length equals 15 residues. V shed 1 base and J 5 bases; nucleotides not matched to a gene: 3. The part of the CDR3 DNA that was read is TGTGCCAGCAGTGATCGGACTGGGGGAGATGCT. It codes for CASSDRTGGDA. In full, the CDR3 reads CASSDRTGGDAEQFF.

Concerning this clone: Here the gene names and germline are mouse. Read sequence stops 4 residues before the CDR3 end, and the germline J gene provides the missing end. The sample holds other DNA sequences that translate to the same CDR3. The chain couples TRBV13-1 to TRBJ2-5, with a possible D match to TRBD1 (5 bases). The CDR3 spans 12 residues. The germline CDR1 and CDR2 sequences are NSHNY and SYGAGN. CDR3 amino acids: CASSDAGDTQYF. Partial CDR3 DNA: TGTGCCAGCAGTGATGCAGGGGAC.

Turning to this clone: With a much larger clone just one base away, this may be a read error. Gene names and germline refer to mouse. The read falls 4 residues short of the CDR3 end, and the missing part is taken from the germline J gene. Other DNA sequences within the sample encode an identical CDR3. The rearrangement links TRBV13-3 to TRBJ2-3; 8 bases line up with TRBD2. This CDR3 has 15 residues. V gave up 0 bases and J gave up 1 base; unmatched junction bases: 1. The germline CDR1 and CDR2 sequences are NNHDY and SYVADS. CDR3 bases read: TGTGCCAGCAGTGATGCCTGGGGGGGTGCAGAA. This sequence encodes CASSDAWGGAE. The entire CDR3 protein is CASSDAWGGAETLYF.

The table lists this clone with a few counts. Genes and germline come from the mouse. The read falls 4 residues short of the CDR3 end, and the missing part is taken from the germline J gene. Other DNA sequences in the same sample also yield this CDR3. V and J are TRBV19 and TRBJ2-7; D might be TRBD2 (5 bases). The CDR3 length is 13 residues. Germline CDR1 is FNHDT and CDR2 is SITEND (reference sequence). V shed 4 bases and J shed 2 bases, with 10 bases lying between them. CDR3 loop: CASSLLGAYEQYF. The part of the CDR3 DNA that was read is TGTGCCAGCAGTCTGCTGGGAGCCTAT.

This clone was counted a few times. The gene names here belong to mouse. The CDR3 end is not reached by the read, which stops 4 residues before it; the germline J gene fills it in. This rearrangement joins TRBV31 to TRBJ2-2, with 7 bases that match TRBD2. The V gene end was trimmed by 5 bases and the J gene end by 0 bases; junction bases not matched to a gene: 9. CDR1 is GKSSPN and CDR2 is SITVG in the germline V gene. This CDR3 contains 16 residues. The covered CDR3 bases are TGTGCCTGGGCAACAAACTGGGGCTCAAACACCGGG. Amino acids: CAWATNWGSNTG. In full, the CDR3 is CAWATNWGSNTGQLYF.

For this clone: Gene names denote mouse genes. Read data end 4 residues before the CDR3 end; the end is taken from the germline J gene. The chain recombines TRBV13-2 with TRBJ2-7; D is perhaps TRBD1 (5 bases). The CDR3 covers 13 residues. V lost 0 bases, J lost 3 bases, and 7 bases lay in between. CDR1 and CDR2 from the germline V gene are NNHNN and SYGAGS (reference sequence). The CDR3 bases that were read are TGTGCCAGCGGTGATGCACAGGTCTAT. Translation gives CASGDAQVY. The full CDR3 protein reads CASGDAQVYEQYF.

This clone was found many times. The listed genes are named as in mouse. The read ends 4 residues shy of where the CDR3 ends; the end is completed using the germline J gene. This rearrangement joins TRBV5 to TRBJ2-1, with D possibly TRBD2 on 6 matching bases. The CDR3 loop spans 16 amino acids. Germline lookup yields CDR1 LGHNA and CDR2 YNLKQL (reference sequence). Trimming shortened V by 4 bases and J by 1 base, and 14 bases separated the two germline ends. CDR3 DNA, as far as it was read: TGTGCCAGCAGCCCCCCCCGGGACTACAACTATGCT. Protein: CASSPPRDYNYA. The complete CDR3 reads CASSPPRDYNYAEQFF.

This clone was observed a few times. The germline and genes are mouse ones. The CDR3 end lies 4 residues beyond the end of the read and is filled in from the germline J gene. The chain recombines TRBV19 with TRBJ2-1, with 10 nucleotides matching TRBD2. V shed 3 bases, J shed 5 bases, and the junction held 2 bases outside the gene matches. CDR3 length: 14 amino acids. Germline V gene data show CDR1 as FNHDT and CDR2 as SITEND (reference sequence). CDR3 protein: CASSKTGGNAEQFF. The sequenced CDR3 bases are TGTGCCAGCAGTAAGACTGGGGGGAATGCT.

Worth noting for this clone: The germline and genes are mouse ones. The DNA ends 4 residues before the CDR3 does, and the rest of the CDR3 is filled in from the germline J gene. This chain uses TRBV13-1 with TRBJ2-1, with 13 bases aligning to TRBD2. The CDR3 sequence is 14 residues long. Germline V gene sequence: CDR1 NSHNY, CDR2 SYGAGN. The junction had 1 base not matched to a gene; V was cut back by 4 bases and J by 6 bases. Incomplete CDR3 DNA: TGTGCCAGCAGTTGGGACTGGGGGGGTGCT. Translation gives CASSWDWGGA. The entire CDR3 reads CASSWDWGGAEQFF.

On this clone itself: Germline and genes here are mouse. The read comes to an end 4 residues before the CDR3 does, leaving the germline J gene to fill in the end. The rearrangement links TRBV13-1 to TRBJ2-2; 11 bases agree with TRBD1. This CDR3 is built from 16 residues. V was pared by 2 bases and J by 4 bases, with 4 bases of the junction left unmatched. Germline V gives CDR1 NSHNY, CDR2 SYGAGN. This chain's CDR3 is CASSEGQGAGTGQLYF. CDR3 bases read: TGTGCCAGCAGTGAAGGACAGGGGGCAGGCACCGGG.

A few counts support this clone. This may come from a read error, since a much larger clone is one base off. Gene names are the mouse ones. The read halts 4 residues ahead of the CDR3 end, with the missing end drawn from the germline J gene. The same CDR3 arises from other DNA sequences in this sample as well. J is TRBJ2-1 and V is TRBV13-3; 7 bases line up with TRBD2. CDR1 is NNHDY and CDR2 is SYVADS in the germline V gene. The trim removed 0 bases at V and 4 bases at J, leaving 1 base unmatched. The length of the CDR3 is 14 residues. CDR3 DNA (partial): TGTGCCAGCAGTGATGGGGGGGGATATGCT. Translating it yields CASSDGGGYA. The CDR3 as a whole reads CASSDGGGYAEQFF.